The 14 T cell receptor beta chains below were found in one sample sequenced in a study of T cells after yellow fever vaccination. MiXCR was run by TCRdb on the 5' RACE reads, yielding one entry per CDR3 protein. Counted here are around 100,000 distinct CDR3 sequences, 6.5% to 9% occurring once; the ten biggest clones make up over 25%. The sample was CD8+ T cells sorted from PBMCs, taken 45 days after the yellow fever booster vaccination. All receptors come from a man aged 25 to 40 who received the YFV17D yellow fever vaccine.

This clonotype occurred many times. The V call is TRBV29-1, the J call TRBJ2-7; TRBD1 aligns across 9 bases. The CDR3 runs to 14 residues. CDR1 SQVTM and CDR2 ANQGSEA come from the germline V gene. V shed 5 bases and J 4 bases; nucleotides not matched to a gene: 9. The CDR3 bases are TGCAGCGTTCACAAAACAGGGGGCTCGTACGAGCAGTACTTC. The encoded protein is CSVHKTGGSYEQYF.

The sample holds many counts of this clonotype. This chain uses TRBV20-1 with TRBJ2-7, with D perhaps matching TRBD1 or TRBD2 (5 bases each). The germline V gene has CDR1 DFQATT and CDR2 SNEGSKA (reference sequence). CDR3 size: 16 residues. Trimming stripped 0 bases from V and 3 bases from J, with 18 bases between. In DNA, the CDR3 is TGCAGTGCTAGAGATCCTCGGGACCACACAGGCTACGAGCAGTACTTC. Translation: CSARDPRDHTGYEQYF.

This clonotype was seen a few times. The rearrangement uses TRBV20-1 and TRBJ2-6, with D unresolved. Trimming shortened V by 6 bases and J by 5 bases, and 5 bases separated the two germline ends. This CDR3 is built from 11 residues. CDR1 DFQATT and CDR2 SNEGSKA come from the germline V gene (reference sequence). The CDR3 DNA follows: TGCAGTGCGGGTCGGGCCAACGTCCTGACTTTC. Its translation: CSAGRANVLTF.

This clonotype was detected many times. This chain joins TRBV11-2 and TRBJ2-3; no firm D call. This CDR3 is 14 amino acids long. Germline-derived CDR1 and CDR2 are SGHAT and FQNNGV. V lost 5 bases and J 4 bases, leaving 13 bases between the germline ends. CDR3 in amino acids: CASSPASASDTQYF. The CDR3 DNA is TGTGCCAGCAGCCCAGCGTCAGCGTCAGATACGCAGTATTTT.

This clonotype was seen a few times. The chain couples TRBV14 to TRBJ2-5; the D gene is possibly TRBD2 (6 bases). This CDR3 is 15 amino acids long. Germline assignment: CDR1 SGHDN and CDR2 FVKESK. V dropped 0 bases and J dropped 1 base, with 9 bases sitting between them. The CDR3 loop reads CASSQEWGLQETQYF. CDR3 coding DNA: TGTGCCAGCAGCCAAGAGTGGGGACTCCAAGAGACCCAGTACTTC. The full variable domain, its missing parts supplied by reference TRBV14 and TRBJ2-5, is EAGVTQFPSHSVIEKGQTVTLRCDPISGHDNLYWYRRVMGKEIKFLLHFVKESKQDESGMPNNRFLAERTGGTYSTLKVQPAELEDSGVYFCASSQEWGLQETQYFGPGTRLLVL.

This clonotype occurred many times. V and J are TRBV20-1 and TRBJ2-4; D gene uncertain. Trimming took off 6 bases at V and 9 bases at J, with 18 bases between the two ends. This CDR3 has 13 amino acids. Germline CDR1 and CDR2: DFQATT and SNEGSKA (reference sequence). CDR3 region: CSASRSYVGIQYF. The CDR3 nucleotides are TGCAGTGCCAGCCGTTCCTACGTCGGCATTCAGTACTTC.

This clonotype has ten or more counts. This rearrangement joins TRBV7-6 to TRBJ2-5; D gene unclear. CDR1 is SGHVS and CDR2 is FNYEAQ in the germline V gene. The CDR3 has 14 residues. Trimming cost V 1 base and J 2 bases, with 8 bases left between them. This CDR3 reads CASSLDVGQETQYF. In DNA, the CDR3 is TGTGCCAGCAGCTTAGATGTGGGTCAAGAGACCCAGTACTTC.

This clonotype was seen at least ten times. The chain recombines TRBV6-5 with TRBJ2-2; D unresolved. V was clipped by 2 bases and J by 2 bases, with 12 bases between them. Germline assignment: CDR1 MNHEY and CDR2 SVGAGI. The CDR3 has 16 amino acids. The CDR3 is CASSYGPIPNTGELFF. In DNA, the CDR3 is TGTGCCAGCAGTTACGGACCAATTCCTAACACCGGGGAGCTGTTTTTT.

This clonotype was recorded many times. The rearrangement uses TRBV6-5 and TRBJ2-1; TRBD2 matches 12 bases. The CDR3 is made up of 17 amino acids. The V gene's germline CDR1 is MNHEY and CDR2 SVGAGI. V gave up 0 bases and J gave up 5 bases; unmatched junction bases: 5. For the CDR3, the DNA is TGTGCCAGCAGTTACTCGCCTAGCGGGAGGGATCACAATGAGCAGTTCTTC. Translated, it gives CASSYSPSGRDHNEQFF.

This clonotype was seen repeatedly, ten times or more. This chain joins TRBV9 and TRBJ1-6; 7 bases are shared with TRBD1. Looked up from germline, CDR1 is SGDLS and CDR2 is YYNGEE. This CDR3 spans 15 amino acids. The junction had 2 bases not matched to a gene; V was cut back by 0 bases and J by 5 bases. The CDR3 DNA reads TGTGCCAGCAGCGTAGAAGGGGGCGATAATTCACCCCTCCACTTT. It encodes CASSVEGGDNSPLHF.

This clonotype was counted ten times or more. The chain uses TRBV15 and TRBJ2-2; no firm D call. Looked up from germline, CDR1 is LNHNV and CDR2 is YYDKDF (reference sequence). This CDR3 is built from 11 residues. V was pared by 3 bases and J by 7 bases, with 3 bases between. The CDR3 bases are TGTGCCACCAGCAGGGGCGGGGAGCTGTTTTTT. Its protein is CATSRGGELFF. Drawing the rest from reference TRBV15 and TRBJ2-2, the complete variable domain is DAMVIQNPRYQVTQFGKPVTLSCSQTLNHNVMYWYQQKSSQAPKLLFHYYDKDFNNEADTPDNFQSRRPNTSFCFLDIRSPGLGDTAMYLCATSRGGELFFGEGSRLTVL.

This clonotype was seen many times. V is TRBV2 and J is TRBJ2-1; TRBD2 matches 7 bases. The CDR3 runs to 13 residues. V lost 11 bases, J lost 4 bases, and 8 bases stayed unmatched. CDR1 and CDR2 from the germline V gene are SNHLY and FYNNEI. In DNA form, the CDR3 reads TGTGCCTTCTGGGCGGGGGATTACAATGAGCAGTTCTTC. The encoded protein is CAFWAGDYNEQFF.

The V call is TRBV6-2 or TRBV6-3, the J call TRBJ1-5; the D is unclear. The CDR3 length is 13 residues. V was clipped by 6 bases and J by 4 bases, with 10 bases between them. The germline gives CDR1 MNHEY, CDR2 SVGEGT. The CDR3 nucleotides are TGTGCCAGCAGCCCCTACTTTAATCAGCCCCAGCATTTT. This translates into CASSPYFNQPQHF.

This clonotype has at least ten counts. The rearrangement links TRBV7-8 to TRBJ2-7, with 10 positions matching TRBD1. There are 15 residues in the CDR3. Germline V gives CDR1 SGHVS, CDR2 FQNEAQ. The trim removed 5 bases at V and 3 bases at J, leaving 7 bases unmatched. CDR3 nucleotide sequence: TGTGCCAGCAGCGTTCCCGGGACAGGGGTCTACGAGCAGTACTTC. Translating it yields CASSVPGTGVYEQYF.